The 12 T cell receptor beta chains given below trace back to one sample, sequenced in a study of blood T cell repertoires in COVID-19. Sequenced by immunoSEQ multiplex PCR; TCRdb stores in-frame clones only, minus some. The table lists roughly 260,000 clones, approximately 86% of them singletons. Sequencing used peripheral blood. These receptors originate from a man aged 35 to 55 who had recovered from COVID-19.

V gene TRBV6-5 combines with J gene TRBJ2-1; D ambiguous. CDR1 and CDR2 from the germline V gene are MNHEY and SVGAGI. Trimming removed 2 bases from V and 0 bases from J, with 8 bases in between. The length of the CDR3 is 15 residues. The CDR3 region is CASSYVPGSYNEQFF. Written as DNA, the CDR3 is TGTGCCAGCAGTTACGTGCCCGGCTCCTACAATGAGCAGTTCTTC.

The rearrangement uses TRBV14 and TRBJ2-7, with D hard to call. Germline-derived CDR1 and CDR2 are SGHDN and FVKESK. The CDR3 totals 11 residues. Trimming pared 1 base from V and 9 bases from J, leaving 7 bases between. CDR3 protein: CASSQGYVQYF. In DNA form, the CDR3 reads TGTGCCAGCAGCCAAGGCTATGTGCAGTACTTC.

J is TRBJ2-7 and V is TRBV30, with 10 bases identical to TRBD1. Trimming removed 3 bases from V and 4 bases from J; junction bases left unmatched: 12. Germline V gene lookup returns CDR1 GTSNPN and CDR2 SVGIG (reference sequence). The CDR3 contains 16 residues. CDR3 sequence reads: CAWRGRLRDRGYEQYF. The DNA of the CDR3 is TGTGCCTGGAGAGGCCGACTCCGGGACAGGGGTTACGAGCAGTACTTC.

The CDR3 sequence: CASSLELRGPDTEAFF. CDR3 coding DNA: TGCGCCAGCAGCTTGGAGTTGCGGGGCCCTGACACTGAAGCTTTCTTT. This chain joins TRBV5-1 and TRBJ1-1; maybe TRBD1 (5 bases). The CDR3 sequence is 16 residues long. The V gene lost 0 bases and the J gene lost 3 bases, with 15 bases spanning the gap. From germline, CDR1 is SGHRS and CDR2 YFSETQ. The full variable domain, with the rest looked up from reference TRBV5-1 and TRBJ1-1, is KAGVTQTPRYLIKTRGQQVTLSCSPISGHRSVSWYQQTPGQGLQFLFEYFSETQRNKGNFPGRFSGRQFSNSRSEMNVSTLELGDSALYLCASSLELRGPDTEAFFGQGTRLTVV.

The rearrangement joins TRBV7-2 to TRBJ2-3, with 15 bases that match TRBD2. There are 21 residues in the CDR3. The J segment lost 0 bases and the V segment lost 0 bases, leaving 10 bases of the junction unmatched. Germline CDR1 is SGHTA and CDR2 is FQGNSA. CDR3 coding DNA: TGTGCCAGCAGCTTAGCTGCTGGGGGACTAGCGGGGGGCACTAGCACAGATACGCAGTATTTT. Protein: CASSLAAGGLAGGTSTDTQYF. Full variable domain (outside the CDR3, taken from reference TRBV7-2 and TRBJ2-3): GAGVSQSPSNKVTEKGKDVELRCDPISGHTALYWYRQSLGQGLEFLIYFQGNSAPDKSGLPSDRFSAERTGGSVSTLTIQRTQQEDSAVYLCASSLAAGGLAGGTSTDTQYFGPGTRLTVL.

The CDR3 nucleotides are TGTGCCAGCAGCGCCCCACAAGATGAGCAGTTCTTC. The encoded protein is CASSAPQDEQFF. The chain links TRBV5-4 to TRBJ2-1; D gene unclear. Germline CDR1 and CDR2: SGHNT and YYREEE (reference sequence). The CDR3 contains 12 residues. The V end was cut by 4 bases, the J end by 8 bases, with 10 bases between. The entire variable domain, with the rest obtained from reference TRBV5-4 and TRBJ2-1, is as follows: ETGVTQSPTHLIKTRGQQVTLRCSSQSGHNTVSWYQQALGQGPQFIFQYYREEENGRGNFPPRFSGLQFPNYSSELNVNALELDDSALYLCASSAPQDEQFFGPGTRLTVL.

The V and J genes are TRBV5-1 and TRBJ2-7, with 13 bases that match TRBD2. CDR3 length: 15 residues. Trimming took 2 bases from V and 7 from J; bases not matched to a gene: 6. Germline lookup yields CDR1 SGHRS and CDR2 YFSETQ. The CDR3 is CASSFGGLAGEEQYF. CDR3 in DNA: TGCGCCAGCAGCTTCGGTGGACTAGCGGGGGAGGAGCAGTACTTC.

This rearrangement joins TRBV19 to TRBJ2-3; TRBD1 aligns across 10 bases. Germline V gene lookup returns CDR1 LNHDA and CDR2 SQIVND (reference sequence). Germline trimming cut 5 bases from V and 0 bases from J; bases unmatched to any gene: 8. The CDR3 totals 17 residues. The CDR3 loop is CASSRSGQGTSTDTQYF. CDR3 bases: TGTGCCAGTAGTCGCTCGGGACAGGGGACTAGCACAGATACGCAGTATTTT.

The CDR3 protein is CASSYPTTPNTGELFF. DNA of the CDR3: TGTGCCAGCAGTTACCCGACTACACCGAACACCGGGGAGCTGTTTTTT. The V and J genes are TRBV6-5 and TRBJ2-2; TRBD2 might be the D (5 bases). Trimming shortened V by 2 bases and J by 0 bases, and 10 bases separated the two germline ends. The germline V gene has CDR1 MNHEY and CDR2 SVGAGI. CDR3 length: 16 amino acids.

The CDR3 loop reads CASSFGRRGLNTEAFF. The CDR3 bases are TGTGCCAGCAGCTTTGGGCGGCGCGGGCTGAACACTGAAGCTTTCTTT. The chain combines TRBV3-1 (or the pseudogene TRBV3-2) with TRBJ1-1; no firm D call. There are 16 residues in the CDR3. The ends were cut back, 5 bases at V and 0 bases at J, with 16 bases in the middle. The germline CDR1 and CDR2 sequences are LGHDT and YNNKEL (reference sequence).

CDR3 residues: CASSLRLWTEAFF. The DNA of the CDR3 is TGTGCCAGCAGCTTGAGGTTGTGGACTGAAGCTTTCTTT. This chain links TRBV11-3 with TRBJ1-1; D is unclear. Trimming took off 3 bases at V and 5 bases at J, with 10 bases between the two ends. From germline, CDR1 is SGHNT and CDR2 YENEEA. The CDR3 sequence is 13 residues long.

This clone occurred once. The CDR3, as DNA: TGCGCCAGCAGCTTGGGCGGGGGACTGTACAATGAGCAGTTCTTC. It codes for CASSLGGGLYNEQFF. The V and J genes are TRBV5-1 and TRBJ2-1; 7 bases are shared with TRBD2. The J segment lost 4 bases and the V segment lost 0 bases, leaving 4 bases of the junction unmatched. CDR3 length: 15 amino acids. CDR1 is SGHRS and CDR2 is YFSETQ in the germline V gene.